This T cell receptor (beta chain) was obtained from a study of T cell changes during pregnancy in multiple sclerosis. Assay used: immunoSEQ multiplex PCR; TCRdb lists only in-frame clones, some missing. The sample records about 80,000 clones, 92% being singletons. CDR1 and CDR2 from the germline V gene are MNHEY and SMNVEV (reference sequence). The CDR3 runs to 16 residues. Trimming cost V 6 bases and J 5 bases, with 23 bases left between them. The sequence came from a female donor with multiple sclerosis, enrolled in a pregnancy study. The V gene is TRBV27, the J gene TRBJ2-7, with D perhaps matching TRBD1 (6 bases). Here the sequenced sample was peripheral blood, taken before pregnancy. The CDR3 spells CASSRGTPARGNEQYF. The CDR3 bases are TGTGCCAGCAGCCGAGGGACCCCGGCCAGGGGAAACGAGCAGTACTTC.